Following are 10 T cell receptor beta chains from one sample sequenced in a study of technical replicates of blood from several donors. Generated by immunoSEQ multiplex PCR, the TCRdb table keeps only in-frame clones and is missing some. This sample has about 100,000 clones; 95% occur once, and the top ten carry roughly 0.3%. Material: T cells isolated from PBMCs. These TCRs come from a human donor in good health.

The rearrangement uses TRBV9 and TRBJ2-2; 9 bases map to TRBD2. The CDR3 has 14 residues. Germline-derived CDR1 and CDR2 are SGDLS and YYNGEE. V dropped 5 bases and J dropped 4; count of bases not matched to a gene: 3. For the CDR3, the DNA is TGTGCCAGCAGGGGGCGGGAGGGCACCGGGGAGCTGTTTTTT. Its protein is CASRGREGTGELFF. Variable domain in full (rest from reference TRBV9 and TRBJ2-2): DSGVTQTPKHLITATGQRVTLRCSPRSGDLSVYWYQQSLDQGLQFLIQYYNGEERAKGNILERFSAQQFPDLHSELNLSSLELGDSALYFCASRGREGTGELFFGEGSRLTVL.

The chain couples TRBV4-1 to TRBJ2-1, with 8 bases identical to TRBD2. CDR1 and CDR2 (germline): MGHRA, YSYEKL. The CDR3 loop spans 14 amino acids. J lost 7 bases, V lost 1 base, and 3 bases had no gene match. The CDR3 loop is CASSQVQRGNEQFF. In nucleotides, the CDR3 is TGCGCCAGCAGCCAAGTTCAGCGGGGGAATGAGCAGTTCTTC.

The V and J genes are TRBV6-4 and TRBJ1-5; 8 positions agree with TRBD1. In germline, CDR1 is MRHNA, CDR2 SNTAGT. CDR3 size: 13 residues. Germline trimming cut 5 bases from V and 4 bases from J; bases unmatched to any gene: 1. The CDR3 nucleotides read TGTGCCAGCAGTCGACAGGGGAATCAGCCCCAGCATTTT. Its protein product is CASSRQGNQPQHF.

The chain uses TRBV29-1 and TRBJ2-7; 14 nucleotides agree with TRBD2. Trimming removed 3 bases from V and 5 bases from J; junction bases left unmatched: 9. The CDR3 spans 16 residues. Germline V gene data show CDR1 as SQVTM and CDR2 as ANQGSEA. CDR3 in DNA: TGCAGCGTTGATCTCAGACTAGCGGGAGGGCCAGACGAGCAGTACTTC. Protein: CSVDLRLAGGPDEQYF.

The CDR3 loop reads CASSFSGGVQETQYF. The CDR3 DNA is TGTGCCAGCAGCTTTAGCGGAGGGGTACAAGAGACCCAGTACTTC. The chain combines TRBV5-4 with TRBJ2-5, with D maybe TRBD2 (6 bases). Trimming left V 2 bases short and J 2 bases short, with 13 bases between. The length of the CDR3 is 15 residues. Per the germline V gene, CDR1 is SGHNT and CDR2 is YYREEE (reference sequence).

V and J are TRBV19 and TRBJ2-7; D might be TRBD1 (5 bases). The germline V gene encodes CDR1 LNHDA and CDR2 SQIVND (reference sequence). The CDR3 loop spans 13 amino acids. Trimming took off 6 bases at V and 7 bases at J, with 16 bases between the two ends. The CDR3 DNA follows: TGTGCCAGTAGCCAGACAGTGTCAGAAGAGCAGTACTTC. It encodes CASSQTVSEEQYF. The whole variable domain, filled in from reference TRBV19 and TRBJ2-7, reads DGGITQSPKYLFRKEGQNVTLSCEQNLNHDAMYWYRQDPGQGLRLIYYSQIVNDFQKGDIAEGYSVSREKKESFPLTVTSAQKNPTAFYLCASSQTVSEEQYFGPGTRLTVT.

The V and J genes are TRBV6-5 and TRBJ1-2; no firm D call. Germline loops: CDR1 MNHEY, CDR2 SVGAGI. This CDR3 has 14 amino acids. V lost 5 bases and J lost 7, with 17 bases in between. DNA of the CDR3: TGTGCCAGCAGTACTGGAGGGTTCGGAGCTGGCTACACCTTC. It encodes CASSTGGFGAGYTF.

The chain employs TRBV19 and TRBJ2-7, with TRBD1 matching 8 bases. V dropped 5 bases and J dropped 6; count of bases not matched to a gene: 12. CDR1 is LNHDA and CDR2 is SQIVND in the germline V gene (reference sequence). There are 15 residues in the CDR3. CDR3 sequence (DNA): TGTGCCAGTAGTTGGGGGTCCAGGGGGCTAACCGAGCAGTACTTC. Translation gives CASSWGSRGLTEQYF.

The V and J genes are TRBV5-1 and TRBJ1-4; D is ambiguous. The CDR3 runs 15 residues. CDR1 and CDR2 (germline): SGHRS, YFSETQ. V lost 1 base, J lost 0 bases, and 7 bases lay in between. CDR3 region: CASSLSLSTNEKLFF. As DNA, the CDR3 is TGCGCCAGCAGCTTGTCTCTCTCAACTAATGAAAAACTGTTTTTT. Full variable domain (outside the CDR3, taken from reference TRBV5-1 and TRBJ1-4): KAGVTQTPRYLIKTRGQQVTLSCSPISGHRSVSWYQQTPGQGLQFLFEYFSETQRNKGNFPGRFSGRQFSNSRSEMNVSTLELGDSALYLCASSLSLSTNEKLFFGSGTQLSVL.

The genes are TRBV6-1 and TRBJ1-5, with TRBD1 matching 8 bases. CDR1 is MNHNS, CDR2 SASEGT, per germline. The CDR3 is 15 residues long. Trimming removed 3 bases from V and 7 bases from J; junction bases left unmatched: 8. The DNA for the CDR3 is TGTGCCAGCAGTGACGCCACAGGGGGTGGACAGCCCCAGCATTTT. Protein sequence: CASSDATGGGQPQHF.